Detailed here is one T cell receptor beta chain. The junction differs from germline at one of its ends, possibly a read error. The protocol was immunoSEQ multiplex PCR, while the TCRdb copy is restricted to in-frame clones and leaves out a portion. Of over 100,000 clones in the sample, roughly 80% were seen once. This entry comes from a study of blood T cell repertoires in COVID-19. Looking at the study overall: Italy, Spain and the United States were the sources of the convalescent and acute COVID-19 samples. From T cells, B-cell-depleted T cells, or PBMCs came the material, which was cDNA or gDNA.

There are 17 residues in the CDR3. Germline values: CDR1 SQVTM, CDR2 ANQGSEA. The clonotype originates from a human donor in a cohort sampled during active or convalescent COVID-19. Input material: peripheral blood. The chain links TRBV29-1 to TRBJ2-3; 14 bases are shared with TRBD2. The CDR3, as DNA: TGCAGCGTTGTAGGACTAGCGGGAGGATGGAGCACAAATACGCAGTATTTT. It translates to CSVVGLAGGWSTNTQYF.